Listed here are 5 T cell receptor beta chains from one sample, sequenced in a study of blood T cell repertoires in COVID-19. The data were produced by immunoSEQ multiplex PCR, yet TCRdb's version contains in-frame clones alone and is incomplete. The table shows a few hundred thousand clones, with roughly 87% occurring only once. The specimen was PBMCs or T cells enriched from blood (not recorded which). The receptors stem from a woman aged 30 to 39 who had recovered from COVID-19.

The chain uses TRBV21-1 and TRBJ2-1; the DNA was not compared with TRBD1, the D call given in the table. TRBV21-1 corresponds to a pseudogene. There are 15 residues in the CDR3. CDR3: CASSKAGTGGFEQFF. The CDR3 coding sequence is TGTGCCAGCAGCAAGGCCGGGACAGGGGGCTTTGAGCAGTTCTTC.

The chain has TRBV27 and TRBJ2-1, with D possibly matching TRBD1 (6 bases). V was pared by 6 bases and J by 6 bases, with 9 bases between. The germline V gene encodes CDR1 MNHEY and CDR2 SMNVEV (reference sequence). The CDR3 loop spans 12 amino acids. The CDR3 reads CASSQQGNEQFF. CDR3 nucleotides: TGTGCCAGCAGCCAACAGGGCAATGAGCAGTTCTTC.

In this sample, this clone turned up a few times. This chain joins TRBV27 and TRBJ1-6; unclear D gene. The CDR3 totals 12 residues. Germline CDR1 and CDR2: MNHEY and SMNVEV (reference sequence). The V gene lost 10 bases and the J gene lost 4 bases, with 8 bases spanning the gap. The CDR3 nucleotides are TGTGCCACCAGAGAGTATAATTCACCCCTCCACTTT. Translating it yields CATREYNSPLHF.

V is TRBV30 and J is TRBJ1-5, with 7 bases matching TRBD1. The trim removed 2 bases at V and 0 bases at J, leaving 1 base unmatched. The CDR3 runs 14 residues. Per germline, CDR1 GTSNPN and CDR2 SVGIG (reference sequence). The CDR3 region is CAWSPGGSNQPQHF. In nucleotides, the CDR3 is TGTGCCTGGAGTCCAGGGGGTAGCAATCAGCCCCAGCATTTT.

In this sample, this clone turned up a few times. This chain links TRBV10-3 with TRBJ2-2; 7 bases map to TRBD2. The length of the CDR3 is 15 residues. Trimming removed 10 bases from V and 0 bases from J; junction bases left unmatched: 8. CDR1 and CDR2 (germline): ENHRY, SYGVKD. CDR3 loop: CATSIGTTNTGELFF. The CDR3, as DNA: TGTGCCACGTCTATCGGGACTACGAACACCGGGGAGCTGTTTTTT.